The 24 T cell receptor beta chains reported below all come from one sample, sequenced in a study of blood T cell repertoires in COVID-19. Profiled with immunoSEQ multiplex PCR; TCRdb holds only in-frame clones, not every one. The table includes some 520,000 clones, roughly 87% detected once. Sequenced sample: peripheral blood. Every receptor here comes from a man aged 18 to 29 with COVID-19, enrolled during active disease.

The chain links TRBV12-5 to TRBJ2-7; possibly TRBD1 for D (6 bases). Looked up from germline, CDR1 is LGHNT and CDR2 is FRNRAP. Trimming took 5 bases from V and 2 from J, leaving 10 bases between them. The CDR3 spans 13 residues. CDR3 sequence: CASGTDSAYEQYF. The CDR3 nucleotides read TGTGCTAGTGGTACGGACAGCGCCTACGAGCAGTACTTC.

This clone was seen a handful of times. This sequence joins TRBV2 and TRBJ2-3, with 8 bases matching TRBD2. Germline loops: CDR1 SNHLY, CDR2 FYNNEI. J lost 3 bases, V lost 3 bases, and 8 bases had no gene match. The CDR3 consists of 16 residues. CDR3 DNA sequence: TGTGCCAGCAGTGATAGGTTCGGGGGGGATACAGATACGCAGTATTTT. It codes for CASSDRFGGDTDTQYF.

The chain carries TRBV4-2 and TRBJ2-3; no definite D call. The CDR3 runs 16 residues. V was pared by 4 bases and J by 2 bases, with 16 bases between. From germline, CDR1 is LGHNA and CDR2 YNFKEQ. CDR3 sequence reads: CASSPEFRGNTDTQYF. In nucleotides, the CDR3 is TGTGCCAGCAGCCCAGAATTCCGAGGTAACACAGATACGCAGTATTTT.

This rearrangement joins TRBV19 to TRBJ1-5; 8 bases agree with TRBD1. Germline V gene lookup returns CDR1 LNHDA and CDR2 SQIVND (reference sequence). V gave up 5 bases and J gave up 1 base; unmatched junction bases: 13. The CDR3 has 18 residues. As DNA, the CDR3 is TGTGCCAGTAGTCTAACAGGGGGGGTTGGCAGAAGCAATCAGCCCCAGCATTTT. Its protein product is CASSLTGGVGRSNQPQHF. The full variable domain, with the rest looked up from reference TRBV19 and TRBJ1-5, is DGGITQSPKYLFRKEGQNVTLSCEQNLNHDAMYWYRQDPGQGLRLIYYSQIVNDFQKGDIAEGYSVSREKKESFPLTVTSAQKNPTAFYLCASSLTGGVGRSNQPQHFGDGTRLSIL.

The DNA for the CDR3 is TGTGCCAGCAGCCCCGGGACAGGGGGCGCAGGGCTAAAGTATGAGCAGTTCTTC. Protein sequence: CASSPGTGGAGLKYEQFF. This chain joins TRBV7-9 and TRBJ2-1; TRBD1 matches 12 bases. The CDR3 extends over 18 amino acids. Losses at the gene ends were 5 bases for V and 8 bases for J; bases not matched to a gene: 16. CDR1 is SEHNR and CDR2 is FQNEAQ in the germline V gene (reference sequence).

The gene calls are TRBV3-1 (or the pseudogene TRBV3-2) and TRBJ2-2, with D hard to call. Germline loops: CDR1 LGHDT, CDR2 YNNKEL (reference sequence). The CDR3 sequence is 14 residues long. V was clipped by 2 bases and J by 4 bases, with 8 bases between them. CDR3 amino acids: CASSQNAVTGELFF. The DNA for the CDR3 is TGTGCCAGCAGCCAAAATGCGGTCACCGGGGAGCTGTTTTTT.

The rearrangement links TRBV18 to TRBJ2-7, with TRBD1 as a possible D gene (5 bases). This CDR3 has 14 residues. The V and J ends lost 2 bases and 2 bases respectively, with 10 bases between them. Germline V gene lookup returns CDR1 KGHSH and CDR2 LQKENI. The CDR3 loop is CASSPNAGTYEQYF. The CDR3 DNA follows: TGTGCCAGCTCACCAAACGCAGGGACCTACGAGCAGTACTTC.

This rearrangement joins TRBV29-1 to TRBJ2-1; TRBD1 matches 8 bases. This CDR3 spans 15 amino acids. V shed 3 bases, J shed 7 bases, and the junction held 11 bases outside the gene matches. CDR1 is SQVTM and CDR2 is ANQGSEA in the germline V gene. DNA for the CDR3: TGCAGCGTTGATCCCGGGACAGGAACCTTTAATGAGCAGTTCTTC. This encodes CSVDPGTGTFNEQFF.

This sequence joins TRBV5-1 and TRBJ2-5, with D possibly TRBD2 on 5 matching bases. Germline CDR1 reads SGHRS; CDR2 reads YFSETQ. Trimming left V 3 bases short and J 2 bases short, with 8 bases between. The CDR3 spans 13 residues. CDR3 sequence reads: CASSYSVQETQYF. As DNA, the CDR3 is TGCGCCAGCAGCTATAGCGTTCAAGAGACCCAGTACTTC. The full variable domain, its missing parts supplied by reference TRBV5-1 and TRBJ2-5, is KAGVTQTPRYLIKTRGQQVTLSCSPISGHRSVSWYQQTPGQGLQFLFEYFSETQRNKGNFPGRFSGRQFSNSRSEMNVSTLELGDSALYLCASSYSVQETQYFGPGTRLLVL.

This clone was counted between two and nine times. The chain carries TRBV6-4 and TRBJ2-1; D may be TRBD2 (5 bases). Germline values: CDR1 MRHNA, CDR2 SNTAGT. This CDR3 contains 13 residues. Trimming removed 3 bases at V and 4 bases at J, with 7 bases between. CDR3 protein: CASSEDSYNEQFF. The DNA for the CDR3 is TGTGCCAGCAGTGAGGACTCTTACAATGAGCAGTTCTTC.

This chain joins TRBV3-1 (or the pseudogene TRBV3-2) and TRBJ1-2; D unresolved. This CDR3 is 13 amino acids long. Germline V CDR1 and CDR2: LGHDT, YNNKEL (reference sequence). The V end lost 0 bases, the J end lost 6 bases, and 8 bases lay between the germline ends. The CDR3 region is CASSQDKRDGYTF. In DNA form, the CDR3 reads TGTGCCAGCAGCCAAGATAAACGAGATGGCTACACCTTC.

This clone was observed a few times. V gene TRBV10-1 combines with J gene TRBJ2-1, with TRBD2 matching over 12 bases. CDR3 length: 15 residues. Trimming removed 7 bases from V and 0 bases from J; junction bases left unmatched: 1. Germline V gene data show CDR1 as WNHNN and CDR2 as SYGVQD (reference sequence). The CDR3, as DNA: TGCGCCAGCATGACTAGCGGGGGCTCCTACAATGAGCAGTTCTTC. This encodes CASMTSGGSYNEQFF.

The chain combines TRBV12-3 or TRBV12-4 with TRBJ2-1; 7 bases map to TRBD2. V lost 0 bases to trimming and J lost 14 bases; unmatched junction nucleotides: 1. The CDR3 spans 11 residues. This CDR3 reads CASSLAGGKFF. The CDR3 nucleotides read TGTGCCAGCAGTTTAGCCGGGGGGAAGTTCTTC.

This CDR3 reads CASSPLATETQYF. The CDR3 bases are TGTGCCAGCAGCCCTCTAGCGACGGAGACCCAGTACTTC. The rearrangement links TRBV7-6 to TRBJ2-5, with D tentatively TRBD2 (6 bases). V lost 5 bases and J lost 5, with 12 bases in between. The CDR3 runs to 13 residues. From germline, CDR1 is SGHVS and CDR2 FNYEAQ.

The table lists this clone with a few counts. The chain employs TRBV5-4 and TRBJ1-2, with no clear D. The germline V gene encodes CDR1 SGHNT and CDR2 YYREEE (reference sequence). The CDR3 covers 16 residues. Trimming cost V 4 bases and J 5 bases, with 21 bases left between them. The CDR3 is CASSPQAIIDRYGYTF. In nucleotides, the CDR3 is TGTGCCAGCAGCCCCCAGGCGATTATCGACCGATATGGCTACACCTTC.

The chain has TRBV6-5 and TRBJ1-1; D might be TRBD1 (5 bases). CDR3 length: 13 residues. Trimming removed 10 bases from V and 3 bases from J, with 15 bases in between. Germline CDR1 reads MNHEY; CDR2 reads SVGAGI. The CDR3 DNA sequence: TGTGCCACCACACCGGCCAGGGACACTGAAGCTTTCTTT. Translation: CATTPARDTEAFF.

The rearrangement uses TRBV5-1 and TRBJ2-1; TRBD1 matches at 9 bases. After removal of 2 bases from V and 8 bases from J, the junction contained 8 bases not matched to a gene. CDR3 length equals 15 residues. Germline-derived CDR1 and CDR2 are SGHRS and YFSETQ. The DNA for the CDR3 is TGCGCCAGCAGCTTACTTCCGGGACAGGGATATGAGCAGTTCTTC. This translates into CASSLLPGQGYEQFF.

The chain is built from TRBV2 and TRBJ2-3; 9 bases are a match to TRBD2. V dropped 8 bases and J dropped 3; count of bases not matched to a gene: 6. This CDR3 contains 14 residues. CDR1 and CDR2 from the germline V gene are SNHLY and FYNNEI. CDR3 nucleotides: TGTGCCAGCCAAGAGGGACTAGCAACAGATACGCAGTATTTT. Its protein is CASQEGLATDTQYF.

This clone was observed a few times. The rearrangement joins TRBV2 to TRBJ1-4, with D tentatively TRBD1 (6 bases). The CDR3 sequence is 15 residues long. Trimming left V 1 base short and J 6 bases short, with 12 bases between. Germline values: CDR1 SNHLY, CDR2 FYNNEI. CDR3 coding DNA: TGTGCCAGCAGTGAAGTTGGGGGCGTAGATGAAAAACTGTTTTTT. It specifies CASSEVGGVDEKLFF.

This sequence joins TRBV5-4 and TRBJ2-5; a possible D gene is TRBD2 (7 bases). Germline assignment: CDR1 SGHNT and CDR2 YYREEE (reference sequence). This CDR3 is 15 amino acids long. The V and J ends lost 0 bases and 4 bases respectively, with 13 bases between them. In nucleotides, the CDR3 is TGTGCCAGCAGCTTGGAGGGGGGGGGCGGAGAGACCCAGTACTTC. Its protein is CASSLEGGGGETQYF.

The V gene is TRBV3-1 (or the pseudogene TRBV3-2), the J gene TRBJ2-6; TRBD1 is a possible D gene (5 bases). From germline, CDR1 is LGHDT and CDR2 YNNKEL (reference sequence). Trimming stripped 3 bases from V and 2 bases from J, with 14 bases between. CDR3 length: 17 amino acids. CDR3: CASSHQTVTPGANVLTF. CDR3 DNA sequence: TGTGCCAGCAGCCACCAGACAGTAACGCCTGGGGCCAACGTCCTGACTTTC.

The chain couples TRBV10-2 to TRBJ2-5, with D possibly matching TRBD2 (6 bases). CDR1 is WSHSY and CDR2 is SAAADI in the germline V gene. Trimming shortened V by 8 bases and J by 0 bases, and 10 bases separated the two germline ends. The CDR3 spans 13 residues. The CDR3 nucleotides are TGCGCCAGCGGGCGGGGATACCAAGAGACCCAGTACTTC. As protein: CASGRGYQETQYF.

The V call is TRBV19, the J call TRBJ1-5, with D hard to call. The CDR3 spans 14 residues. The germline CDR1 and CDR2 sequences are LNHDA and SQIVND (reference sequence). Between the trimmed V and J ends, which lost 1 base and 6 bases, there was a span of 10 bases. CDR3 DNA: TGTGCCAGTAGTATAGTGGAGAAACGTCAGCCCCAGCATTTT. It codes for CASSIVEKRQPQHF.

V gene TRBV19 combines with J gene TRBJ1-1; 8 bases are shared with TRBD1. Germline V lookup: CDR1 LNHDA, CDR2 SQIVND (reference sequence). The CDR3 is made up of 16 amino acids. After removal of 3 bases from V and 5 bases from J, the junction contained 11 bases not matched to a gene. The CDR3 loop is CASSIALQGGRTEAFF. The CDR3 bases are TGTGCCAGTAGTATCGCTTTACAGGGGGGGAGAACTGAAGCTTTCTTT.